A single sample gave rise to the 9 T cell receptor beta chains below, sequenced in a study of shared clonotypes between healthy human individuals. Measured with immunoSEQ multiplex PCR; TCRdb has only the in-frame clones, and not every one. The sample contains roughly 2.1 million clones, 85% to 95% of which appear only once. Naive CD8 populations comprised CD45RO-negative cells positively selected for CCR7, excluding terminally differentiated effector memory CD45RA+ cells. Specimen: naive CD8+ T cells from PBMCs. All receptors derive from a man younger than 35 in good health. Some clones in this sample may be carry-over from other donors' samples.

The CDR3 nucleotides are TGTGCCAGCAGTTCCGTTCCCACGGACGAGCAGTACTTC. This codes for CASSSVPTDEQYF. The chain carries TRBV6-1 and TRBJ2-7, with D uncertain. CDR3 length: 13 residues. V dropped 5 bases and J dropped 5 bases, with 13 bases sitting between them. CDR1 is MNHNS and CDR2 is SASEGT in the germline V gene.

A few counts support this clone. The J gene is TRBJ1-5, the V gene TRBV6-5; D unclear. This CDR3 has 13 residues. Germline loops: CDR1 MNHEY, CDR2 SVGAGI. The V end was cut by 3 bases, the J end by 9 bases, with 12 bases between. This chain's CDR3 is CASSYRAHGPQHF. The CDR3 bases are TGTGCCAGCAGTTATCGGGCTCATGGGCCCCAGCATTTT.

The chain recombines TRBV5-6 with TRBJ2-1; D may be TRBD1 or TRBD2 (6 bases each). There are 16 residues in the CDR3. Germline CDR1 is SGHDT and CDR2 is YYEEEE. Trimming removed 1 base from V and 8 bases from J, with 19 bases in between. The chain's CDR3 is CASSLLVEGGWYEQFF. The CDR3 DNA sequence: TGTGCCAGCAGCTTGCTCGTGGAGGGGGGATGGTATGAGCAGTTCTTC.

In this sample, this clone turned up a few times. The V and J genes are TRBV27 and TRBJ1-1, with TRBD1 matching 7 bases. The CDR3 totals 13 residues. Trimming cost V 7 bases and J 1 base; bases outside gene matches: 3. The germline CDR1 and CDR2 sequences are MNHEY and SMNVEV (reference sequence). The CDR3 sequence: CASKGAQNTEAFF. The CDR3 DNA sequence: TGTGCCAGCAAGGGGGCCCAGAACACTGAAGCTTTCTTT.

Of note for this clone: This sample includes further DNA sequences coding for the same CDR3. This sequence joins TRBV28 and TRBJ1-4, with D hard to call. The CDR3 extends over 11 amino acids. The germline V gene encodes CDR1 MDHEN and CDR2 SYDVKM. Trimming stripped 6 bases from V and 7 bases from J, with 6 bases between. The CDR3 DNA reads as TGTGCCAGCAGCCTCAGTGAAAAACTGTTTTTT. Amino acids: CASSLSEKLFF. Together with reference TRBV28 and TRBJ1-4, the CDR3 gives the full variable domain: DVKVTQSSRYLVKRTGEKVFLECVQDMDHENMFWYRQDPGLGLRLIYFSYDVKMKEKGDIPEGYSVSREKKERFSLILESASTNQTSMYLCASSLSEKLFFGSGTQLSVL.

The CDR3 nucleotides read TGTGCCAGCAGTGAATACCGGGACAGGGGAACTGGAAACACCATATATTTT. Its translation is CASSEYRDRGTGNTIYF. This chain links TRBV6-1 with TRBJ1-3; 10 positions agree with TRBD1. Looked up from germline, CDR1 is MNHNS and CDR2 is SASEGT. This CDR3 comprises 17 residues. J was trimmed by 2 bases and V by 2 bases; bases with no gene match: 6.

With respect to this clone: Other DNA variants within this sample encode the same CDR3. The chain combines TRBV28 with TRBJ2-7, with 10 bases lining up with TRBD2. The CDR3 extends over 14 amino acids. In germline, CDR1 is MDHEN, CDR2 SYDVKM. Trimming took 7 bases from V and 0 from J; bases not matched to a gene: 3. CDR3 sequence reads: CASTASGSSYEQYF. CDR3 in DNA: TGTGCCAGCACCGCTAGCGGGAGCTCCTACGAGCAGTACTTC. The full variable domain, completed using reference TRBV28 and TRBJ2-7, is DVKVTQSSRYLVKRTGEKVFLECVQDMDHENMFWYRQDPGLGLRLIYFSYDVKMKEKGDIPEGYSVSREKKERFSLILESASTNQTSMYLCASTASGSSYEQYFGPGTRLTVT.

The chain combines TRBV19 with TRBJ2-1, with 14 bases aligning to TRBD2. From germline, CDR1 is LNHDA and CDR2 SQIVND (reference sequence). Trimming cost V 5 bases and J 8 bases; bases outside gene matches: 11. The CDR3 runs to 17 residues. The CDR3 DNA sequence: TGTGCCAGTAGTGTCCTAATTCCGGGACTAGCGGGAGATGAGCAGTTCTTC. The encoded protein is CASSVLIPGLAGDEQFF.

The V and J genes are TRBV5-4 and TRBJ2-7, with 7 bases that match TRBD2. Losses at the gene ends were 4 bases for V and 6 bases for J; bases not matched to a gene: 7. CDR1 and CDR2 from the germline V gene are SGHNT and YYREEE (reference sequence). This CDR3 contains 13 residues. DNA for the CDR3: TGTGCCAGCAGCCAACTAGCGTCCCCCGAGCAGTACTTC. It is translated as CASSQLASPEQYF.